This TCR beta chain appears in the sequencing data of a study of beta chain features in type 1 diabetes. This clone was detected a few times. Its specificity is unknown. The CDR3 covers 15 residues. The ends were cut back, 0 bases at V and 5 bases at J, with 14 bases in the middle. Germline values: CDR1 SGDLS, CDR2 YYNGEE. Every bit of the isolated RNA underwent reverse transcription, so sequencing read expressed TCRB transcripts. This table comes from immunoSEQ multiplex PCR, and its TCRdb copy is limited to in-frame clones, with some not included. The top ten clones hold around 0.015% of a sample with 250,000 to 350,000 clones, 9.5% to 11% of them seen once. Study conclusions and caveats: Researchers reported that naive, central memory and Treg TCRB repertoires appeared more similar in patients than in healthy donors. Whether TCRB rearrangement is influenced by HLA type was left unresolved in this analysis. Patients with type 1 diabetes showed fewer VDJ junction insertions and more deletions.

Staining for CD45RO/CCR7/CD25/CD127/CD95/CD27 allowed sorting of CD4+ naive, central memory, regulatory and stem cell-like memory cells. Sequences were obtained from naive CD4+ T cells from blood. The sequence came from a young woman in good health. This rearrangement joins TRBV9 to TRBJ2-5, with a weak D call TRBD2 (5 bases). Here the CDR3 DNA reads TGTGCCAGCAGCGTAGAAGCGGTCTTAGGGGAGACCCAGTACTTC. It yields the protein CASSVEAVLGETQYF.